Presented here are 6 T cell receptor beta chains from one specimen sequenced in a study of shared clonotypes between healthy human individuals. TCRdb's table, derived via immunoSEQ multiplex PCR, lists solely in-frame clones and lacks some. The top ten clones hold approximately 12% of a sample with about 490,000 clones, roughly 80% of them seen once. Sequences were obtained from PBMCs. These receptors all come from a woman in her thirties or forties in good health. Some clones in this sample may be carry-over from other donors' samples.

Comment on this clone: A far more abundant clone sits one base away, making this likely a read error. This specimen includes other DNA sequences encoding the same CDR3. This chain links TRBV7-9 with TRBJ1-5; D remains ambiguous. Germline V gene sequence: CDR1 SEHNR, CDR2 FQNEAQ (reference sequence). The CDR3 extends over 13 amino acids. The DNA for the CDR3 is TGTGCCAGCAGCCCCCAAGGAGGGCAGCCCCAGCATTTC. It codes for CASSPQGGQPQHF. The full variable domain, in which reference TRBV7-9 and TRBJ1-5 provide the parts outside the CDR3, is DTGVSQNPRHKITKRGQNVTFRCDPISEHNRLYWYRQTLGQGPEFLTYFQNEAQLEKSRLLSDRFSAERPKGSFSTLEIQRTEQGDSAMYLCASSPQGGQPQHFGDGTRLSIL.

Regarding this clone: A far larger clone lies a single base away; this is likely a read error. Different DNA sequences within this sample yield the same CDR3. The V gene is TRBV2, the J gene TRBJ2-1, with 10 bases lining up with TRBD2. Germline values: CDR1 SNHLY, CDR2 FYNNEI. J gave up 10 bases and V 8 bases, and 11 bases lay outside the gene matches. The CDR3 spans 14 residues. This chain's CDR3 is CASGDSFSGREQFF. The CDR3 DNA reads TGTGCCAGCGGGGACTCCTTTAGCGGGAGGGAGCAGTTCTTC. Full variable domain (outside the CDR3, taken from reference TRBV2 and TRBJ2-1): EPEVTQTPSHQVTQMGQEVILRCVPISNHLYFYWYRQILGQKVEFLVSFYNNEISEKSEIFDDQFSVERPDGSNFTLKIRSTKLEDSAMYFCASGDSFSGREQFFGPGTRLTVL.

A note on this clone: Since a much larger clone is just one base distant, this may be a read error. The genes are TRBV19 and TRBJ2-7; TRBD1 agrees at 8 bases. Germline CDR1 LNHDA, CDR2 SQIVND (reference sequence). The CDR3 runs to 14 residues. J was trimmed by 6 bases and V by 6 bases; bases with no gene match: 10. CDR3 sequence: CASSPQDRACEQYF. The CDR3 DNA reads TGTGCCAGTAGCCCACAGGACAGGGCCTGCGAGCAGTACTTC.

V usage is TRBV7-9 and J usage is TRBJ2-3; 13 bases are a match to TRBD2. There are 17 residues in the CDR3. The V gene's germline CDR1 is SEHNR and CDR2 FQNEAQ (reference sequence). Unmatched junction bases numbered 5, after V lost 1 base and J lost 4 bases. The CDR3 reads CASSLGTSGRWADTQYF. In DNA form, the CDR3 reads TGTGCCAGCAGCTTAGGGACTAGCGGGAGATGGGCAGATACGCAGTATTTT. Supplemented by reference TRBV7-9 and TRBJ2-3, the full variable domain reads DTGVSQNPRHKITKRGQNVTFRCDPISEHNRLYWYRQTLGQGPEFLTYFQNEAQLEKSRLLSDRFSAERPKGSFSTLEIQRTEQGDSAMYLCASSLGTSGRWADTQYFGPGTRLTVL.

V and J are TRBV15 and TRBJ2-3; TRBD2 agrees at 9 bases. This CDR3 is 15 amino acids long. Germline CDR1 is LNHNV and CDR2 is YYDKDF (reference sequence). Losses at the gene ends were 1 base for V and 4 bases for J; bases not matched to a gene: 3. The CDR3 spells CATSRGSGSADTQYF. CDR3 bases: TGTGCCACCAGCAGAGGTAGCGGGAGCGCAGATACGCAGTATTTT.

Written as DNA, the CDR3 is TGTGCCAGCAGTGAAGTGGGCGGGAGCACCGGGGAGCTGTTTTTT. Translating gives CASSEVGGSTGELFF. This chain links TRBV6-1 with TRBJ2-2; 7 nucleotides line up with TRBD2. With 1 base clipped from V and 4 bases from J, the junction kept 3 bases outside the gene matches. Per germline, CDR1 MNHNS and CDR2 SASEGT. The CDR3 sequence is 15 residues long.